The 27 T cell receptor beta chains listed next were all sequenced from one sample in a study of beta chain features in type 1 diabetes (dated by TCRdb to about 2018). The receptor library was made with the immunoSEQ multiplex PCR assay. The entire amount of isolated RNA was reverse transcribed using the High Capacity cDNA Reverse Transcription Kit, so the sequenced TCRB transcripts were expressed ones. The immuneACCESS repertoire file appears here via TCRdb, limited to in-frame rearrangements. These files lack a portion of the clones; in checked studies, under half of the deficit traces to unresolved V genes, and the cause of the others is not known. The sample table holds about 930,000 clones, of which roughly 15% were seen once. The ten largest clones take up around 0.02% of the sample. The sequenced material came from naive CD4+ T cells from blood. This sample's cell subset or site label indicates: true naive CD4+ T cells. The receptors come from a woman aged 18 to 35 in good health.

The chain combines TRBV28 with TRBJ2-3, with D hard to call. CDR3 length: 13 amino acids. The germline V gene encodes CDR1 MDHEN and CDR2 SYDVKM. V lost 5 bases and J lost 7, with 13 bases in between. The CDR3 loop is CASSPSWFHTQYF. DNA of the CDR3: TGTGCCAGCAGTCCCTCCTGGTTCCATACGCAGTATTTT.

This clone was detected a few times. The CDR3 region has the DNA TGTGCCAGCAGCGTAGAAGGTACAGGGGAGAAGCCCTACAATGAGCAGTTCTTC. Its protein product is CASSVEGTGEKPYNEQFF. This rearrangement joins TRBV9 to TRBJ2-1; 7 bases map to TRBD1. This CDR3 spans 18 amino acids. The V gene end was trimmed by 0 bases and the J gene end by 2 bases; junction bases not matched to a gene: 11. CDR1 and CDR2 from the germline V gene are SGDLS and YYNGEE.

There are a few counts of this clone. The chain joins TRBV5-1 to TRBJ1-2; the D gene is possibly TRBD1 (6 bases). V was clipped by 0 bases and J by 4 bases, with 13 bases between them. The CDR3 length is 15 residues. Germline assignment: CDR1 SGHRS and CDR2 YFSETQ. CDR3 loop: CASSLVTGGLYGYTF. CDR3 bases: TGCGCCAGCAGCTTGGTTACTGGGGGGCTCTATGGCTACACCTTC.

The gene calls are TRBV5-1 and TRBJ2-3; no definite D call. V lost 0 bases and J lost 6, with 11 bases in between. Germline-derived CDR1 and CDR2 are SGHRS and YFSETQ. The CDR3 spans 14 residues. The CDR3 loop is CASSLGPNGDTQYF. The CDR3 nucleotides read TGCGCCAGCAGCTTGGGCCCCAATGGGGATACGCAGTATTTT.

V gene TRBV5-1 combines with J gene TRBJ2-5, with D hard to call. V lost 3 bases and J lost 5, with 14 bases in between. This CDR3 is built from 14 residues. In germline, CDR1 is SGHRS, CDR2 YFSETQ. The CDR3, as DNA: TGCGCCAGCAGCTCCCAGGATGCCCGGGAGACCCAGTACTTC. It codes for CASSSQDARETQYF.

This clone was found a few times. The chain employs TRBV7-2 and TRBJ1-1; no definite D call. The CDR3 is 14 residues long. Trimming cost V 3 bases and J 2 bases, with 10 bases left between them. In germline, CDR1 is SGHTA, CDR2 FQGNSA. The CDR3 loop is CASSFPAYNTEAFF. DNA for the CDR3: TGTGCCAGCAGCTTCCCCGCGTATAACACTGAAGCTTTCTTT.

V usage is TRBV29-1 and J usage is TRBJ2-5, with D perhaps TRBD2 (6 bases). Germline CDR1 reads SQVTM; CDR2 reads ANQGSEA. The CDR3 totals 13 residues. The V end lost 2 bases, the J end lost 9 bases, and 16 bases lay between the germline ends. In DNA, the CDR3 is TGCAGCGTTGAATACGGGGGAAAAGTTTCCCAGTACTTC. It specifies CSVEYGGKVSQYF.

This clone has a handful of counts. CDR3 amino acids: CASRPGQGWVTEAFF. As DNA, the CDR3 is TGTGCCAGTAGACCCGGACAGGGCTGGGTCACTGAAGCTTTCTTT. The J gene is TRBJ1-1, the V gene TRBV19, with 8 bases aligning to TRBD1. The CDR3 runs to 15 residues. Looked up from germline, CDR1 is LNHDA and CDR2 is SQIVND (reference sequence). The V gene end was trimmed by 6 bases and the J gene end by 4 bases; junction bases not matched to a gene: 10. The whole variable domain, remainder taken from reference TRBV19 and TRBJ1-1, is DGGITQSPKYLFRKEGQNVTLSCEQNLNHDAMYWYRQDPGQGLRLIYYSQIVNDFQKGDIAEGYSVSREKKESFPLTVTSAQKNPTAFYLCASRPGQGWVTEAFFGQGTRLTVV.

The chain recombines TRBV7-3 with TRBJ2-1; TRBD2 matches 9 bases. Germline V gene data show CDR1 as SGHTA and CDR2 as FQGTGA. This CDR3 comprises 16 residues. Trimming cost V 6 bases and J 7 bases; bases outside gene matches: 13. CDR3 DNA: TGTGCCAGCAGTTCTACCCCGGGACTAGCCGCAAATGAGCAGTTCTTC. Residues: CASSSTPGLAANEQFF. The full variable domain, its missing parts supplied by reference TRBV7-3 and TRBJ2-1, is GAGVSQTPSNKVTEKGKYVELRCDPISGHTALYWYRQSLGQGPEFLIYFQGTGAADDSGLPNDRFFAVRPEGSVSTLKIQRTERGDSAVYLCASSSTPGLAANEQFFGPGTRLTVL.

With regard to this clone: The identical CDR3 is also encoded by other nucleotide sequences in the sample. The chain recombines TRBV18 with TRBJ2-5; unclear D gene. The germline CDR1 and CDR2 sequences are KGHSH and LQKENI. Deletions cut 3 bases from V and 1 base from J, with 6 bases between. The CDR3 contains 13 residues. Here the CDR3 DNA reads TGTGCCAGCTCACCTTCGATCCAAGAGACCCAGTACTTC. Translating gives CASSPSIQETQYF.

V and J are TRBV5-1 and TRBJ1-1; 7 bases are a match to TRBD1. In germline, CDR1 is SGHRS, CDR2 YFSETQ. This CDR3 region has 14 residues. Trimming at V came to 5 bases and at J to 0 bases, leaving 4 bases not matched to a gene. The CDR3 sequence is CASRDRAMNTEAFF. In DNA form, the CDR3 reads TGCGCCAGCAGAGACAGGGCAATGAACACTGAAGCTTTCTTT.

In this sample, this clone turned up a few times. The identical CDR3 is also encoded by other nucleotide sequences in the sample. This rearrangement joins TRBV9 to TRBJ2-6, with D possibly matching TRBD1 (6 bases). V was trimmed by 4 bases and J by 0 bases, leaving 8 bases between them. The germline V gene encodes CDR1 SGDLS and CDR2 YYNGEE. The CDR3 consists of 15 residues. DNA for the CDR3: TGTGCCAGCAGCCTGACAGGCTCTGGGGCCAACGTCCTGACTTTC. Its translation is CASSLTGSGANVLTF.

J is TRBJ2-1 and V is TRBV15; 12 nucleotides line up with TRBD2. Trimming at V came to 6 bases and at J to 4 bases, leaving 1 base not matched to a gene. CDR1 and CDR2 (germline): LNHNV, YYDKDF (reference sequence). There are 14 residues in the CDR3. The CDR3 reads CATRTSGRYNEQFF. The CDR3, as DNA: TGTGCCACCAGGACTAGCGGGAGATACAATGAGCAGTTCTTC.

The chain recombines TRBV29-1 with TRBJ1-2; D is undetermined. CDR1 is SQVTM and CDR2 is ANQGSEA in the germline V gene. V lost 6 bases, J lost 8 bases, and 13 bases lay in between. The CDR3 extends over 11 amino acids. The DNA of the CDR3 is TGCAGCGTCGATATTCTCGGGGGCTACACCTTC. This encodes CSVDILGGYTF.

This rearrangement joins TRBV20-1 to TRBJ1-1; no reliable D call. Trimming stripped 6 bases from V and 10 bases from J, with 15 bases between. The CDR3 has 11 amino acids. The germline CDR1 and CDR2 sequences are DFQATT and SNEGSKA (reference sequence). CDR3 coding DNA: TGCAGTGCCACAACAAGCCCCAGAGCTTTCTTT. Amino acids: CSATTSPRAFF.

A few counts support this clone. This chain joins TRBV18 and TRBJ2-7; D remains unclear. Trimming cost V 5 bases and J 3 bases, with 8 bases left between them. Germline lookup yields CDR1 KGHSH and CDR2 LQKENI. The CDR3 consists of 12 residues. The CDR3 DNA reads TGTGCCAGCTCATTTGCGGACTACGAGCAGTACTTC. Its protein is CASSFADYEQYF.

The chain joins TRBV28 to TRBJ2-7; D is unresolved. Germline lookup yields CDR1 MDHEN and CDR2 SYDVKM. The CDR3 sequence is 13 residues long. The V and J ends lost 5 bases and 3 bases respectively, with 11 bases between them. CDR3 sequence reads: CASSKQRGYEQYF. CDR3 in DNA: TGTGCCAGCAGTAAACAGAGAGGCTACGAGCAGTACTTC.

This clone has a handful of counts. This rearrangement joins TRBV13 to TRBJ2-2, with TRBD1 matching 7 bases. This CDR3 has 17 residues. Looked up from germline, CDR1 is PRHDT and CDR2 is FYEKMQ (reference sequence). V lost 6 bases to trimming and J lost 5 bases; unmatched junction nucleotides: 15. Written as DNA, the CDR3 is TGTGCCAGCAGACACACGACCCGGGACAGAGGGACCGGGGAGCTGTTTTTT. Its protein is CASRHTTRDRGTGELFF.

The chain joins TRBV2 to TRBJ2-1; TRBD1 is a possible D gene (6 bases). This CDR3 is 13 amino acids long. The germline V and J ends were trimmed by 3 bases and 6 bases, with 9 bases remaining between them. CDR1 is SNHLY and CDR2 is FYNNEI in the germline V gene. CDR3 amino acids: CASSESRGNEQFF. DNA for the CDR3: TGTGCCAGCAGTGAGTCCAGGGGCAATGAGCAGTTCTTC.

This clone appeared a few times. The J gene is TRBJ2-1, the V gene TRBV4-1; D ambiguous. CDR1 is MGHRA and CDR2 is YSYEKL in the germline V gene. The CDR3 spans 17 residues. V was pared by 0 bases and J by 3 bases, with 15 bases between. The CDR3 protein is CASSQEGRHKIYNEQFF. The CDR3 DNA sequence: TGCGCCAGCAGCCAAGAAGGAAGACACAAGATCTACAATGAGCAGTTCTTC.

This clone occurred a few times. Sequence at one end of the junction differs from germline and may be a read error. The chain is built from TRBV7-9 and TRBJ1-5; D is unresolved. This CDR3 contains 11 residues. The germline gives CDR1 SEHNR, CDR2 FQNEAQ (reference sequence). Here the CDR3 reads CASSSCQPQHF. The CDR3 DNA reads TGTGCTAGCAGCTCATGTCAGCCCCAGCATTTT.

Only a few counts were recorded for this clone. The sample holds other DNA sequences that translate to the same CDR3. V usage is TRBV27 and J usage is TRBJ2-7, with D possibly TRBD2 on 6 matching bases. Germline-derived CDR1 and CDR2 are MNHEY and SMNVEV (reference sequence). The CDR3 has 15 residues. Trimming removed 3 bases at V and 2 bases at J, with 14 bases between. The DNA of the CDR3 is TGTGCCAGCAGTTTGACCGGGACTGGACCCTACGAGCAGTACTTC. Translation gives CASSLTGTGPYEQYF.

The gene calls are TRBV18 and TRBJ2-1; 7 nucleotides align to TRBD2. Unmatched junction bases numbered 5, after V lost 1 base and J lost 8 bases. Germline V gene data show CDR1 as KGHSH and CDR2 as LQKENI. The length of the CDR3 is 14 residues. In nucleotides, the CDR3 is TGTGCCAGCTCACCACAACGGGGGAGGGATGAGCAGTTCTTC. It translates to CASSPQRGRDEQFF.

The chain has TRBV19 and TRBJ2-6; D is uncertain. The CDR3 totals 16 residues. The V gene lost 0 bases and the J gene lost 3 bases, with 9 bases spanning the gap. CDR1 is LNHDA, CDR2 SQIVND, per germline (reference sequence). For the CDR3, the DNA is TGTGCCAGTAGTATAGACCCGGGTGTTGGGGCCAACGTCCTGACTTTC. This sequence encodes CASSIDPGVGANVLTF. The whole variable domain, filled in from reference TRBV19 and TRBJ2-6, reads DGGITQSPKYLFRKEGQNVTLSCEQNLNHDAMYWYRQDPGQGLRLIYYSQIVNDFQKGDIAEGYSVSREKKESFPLTVTSAQKNPTAFYLCASSIDPGVGANVLTFGAGSRLTVL.

This clone has more than one count but fewer than ten. The V gene is TRBV5-1, the J gene TRBJ1-2; no clear D gene. This CDR3 contains 14 residues. The germline V gene has CDR1 SGHRS and CDR2 YFSETQ. V lost 3 bases to trimming and J lost 10 bases, with 19 bases between them. The CDR3 sequence: CASSWNGVPGDYTF. The CDR3 bases are TGCGCCAGCAGCTGGAACGGGGTCCCTGGAGACTACACCTTC.

The chain recombines TRBV7-2 with TRBJ2-4; 7 bases line up with TRBD2. This CDR3 is 15 amino acids long. In germline, CDR1 is SGHTA, CDR2 FQGNSA. V dropped 1 base and J dropped 6; count of bases not matched to a gene: 6. CDR3 DNA: TGTGCCAGCAGCTTAGAGTTGCGGGAGCCAAACATTCAGTACTTC. This sequence encodes CASSLELREPNIQYF.

The genes are TRBV29-1 and TRBJ2-7; 9 positions match TRBD2. The CDR3 is 14 residues long. Germline V gene lookup returns CDR1 SQVTM and CDR2 ANQGSEA. V trimming: 7 bases; J trimming: 4 bases; junction bases outside the gene matches: 11. The CDR3 is CSAKTLAGVYEQYF. CDR3 in DNA: TGCAGCGCAAAAACGTTAGCGGGAGTATACGAGCAGTACTTC.